The 31 T cell receptor beta chains below were found in one sample sequenced in a study of cytomegalovirus exposure and HLA in healthy donors. The table came from immunoSEQ multiplex PCR; TCRdb's copy has only in-frame clones and leaves some out. This repertoire shows about 130,000 clones, roughly 90% found once; its top ten account for roughly 1.4%. Material for sequencing was PBMCs. The receptors derive from a man aged 25-45 years in good health and CMV-seronegative.

V gene TRBV2 combines with J gene TRBJ2-7; 8 nucleotides match TRBD2. The CDR3 loop spans 14 amino acids. With V trimmed by 7 bases and J by 4 bases, 9 bases remained unmatched. Germline CDR1 reads SNHLY; CDR2 reads FYNNEI. The CDR3 here is CASMEREMRYEQYF. The DNA for the CDR3 is TGTGCCAGCATGGAGCGGGAGATGAGATACGAGCAGTACTTC.

CDR3 region: CASSQDLLGGVTDTQYF. The CDR3 nucleotides read TGCGCCAGCAGCCAAGATTTGTTAGGGGGAGTAACAGATACGCAGTATTTT. The rearrangement uses TRBV4-1 and TRBJ2-3; D perhaps matches TRBD1 (6 bases). CDR3 size: 17 residues. V lost 0 bases to trimming and J lost 3 bases, with 16 bases between them. CDR1 and CDR2 (germline): MGHRA, YSYEKL.

The chain links TRBV9 to TRBJ2-2; D perhaps matches TRBD1 (7 bases). The CDR3 totals 15 residues. Germline CDR1 SGDLS, CDR2 YYNGEE. Between the trimmed V and J ends, which lost 3 bases and 4 bases, there was a span of 13 bases. CDR3 region: CASSEEGASTGELFF. The CDR3 coding sequence is TGTGCCAGCAGCGAGGAGGGGGCGAGCACCGGGGAGCTGTTTTTT.

This sequence joins TRBV7-9 and TRBJ2-7, with D maybe TRBD1 (6 bases). This CDR3 spans 15 amino acids. Germline lookup yields CDR1 SEHNR and CDR2 FQNEAQ (reference sequence). V dropped 5 bases and J dropped 0 bases, with 14 bases sitting between them. CDR3 sequence reads: CASSGPTGNSYEQYF. The CDR3 DNA follows: TGTGCCAGCAGCGGGCCCACAGGGAACTCCTACGAGCAGTACTTC.

V usage is TRBV5-1 and J usage is TRBJ1-1; D remains unclear. Deletions cut 2 bases from V and 3 bases from J, with 14 bases between. Germline V gene sequence: CDR1 SGHRS, CDR2 YFSETQ. The CDR3 consists of 15 residues. The chain's CDR3 is CASSFSWEADTEAFF. The CDR3, as DNA: TGCGCCAGCAGCTTTTCCTGGGAGGCGGACACTGAAGCTTTCTTT.

The genes are TRBV9 and TRBJ2-3; 7 bases agree with TRBD2. Germline values: CDR1 SGDLS, CDR2 YYNGEE. After removal of 3 bases from V and 2 bases from J, the junction contained 12 bases not matched to a gene. The CDR3 has 17 residues. The CDR3 DNA sequence: TGTGCCAGCAGCGCCGGAGTGGGGACTACCGACACAGATACGCAGTATTTT. The encoded protein is CASSAGVGTTDTDTQYF.

The chain is built from TRBV11-3 and TRBJ2-1; 10 bases match TRBD2. V trimming: 5 bases; J trimming: 8 bases; junction bases outside the gene matches: 9. The CDR3 runs to 15 residues. CDR1 is SGHNT and CDR2 is YENEEA in the germline V gene. DNA of the CDR3: TGTGCCAGCAGCCTGGAGCGGGAGGGCCAACATGAGCAGTTCTTC. Protein: CASSLEREGQHEQFF.

This chain links TRBV7-3 with TRBJ2-3; 7 bases map to TRBD1. J gave up 6 bases and V 5 bases, and 2 bases lay outside the gene matches. In germline, CDR1 is SGHTA, CDR2 FQGTGA. The CDR3 runs to 12 residues. The DNA of the CDR3 is TGTGCCAGCAGCGTACAGGGGGATACGCAGTATTTT. Translated: CASSVQGDTQYF.

This rearrangement joins TRBV5-6 to TRBJ1-1; no clear D gene. CDR1 is SGHDT, CDR2 YYEEEE, per germline. V gave up 3 bases and J gave up 3 bases, with 18 bases separating them. The CDR3 has 16 amino acids. The CDR3 DNA is TGTGCCAGCAGCTCCGTCGGGGAACCGAGGGACACTGAAGCTTTCTTT. It is translated as CASSSVGEPRDTEAFF.

The chain joins TRBV4-3 to TRBJ1-2; D is perhaps TRBD1 (6 bases). Germline V gives CDR1 LGHNA, CDR2 YSLEER. V was cut by 4 bases and J by 4 bases, with 10 bases left in between. The CDR3 has 13 residues. CDR3 sequence reads: CASSPDRVYGYTF. Written as DNA, the CDR3 is TGCGCCAGCAGCCCGGACAGAGTCTATGGCTACACCTTC.

The chain links TRBV5-8 to TRBJ1-6; D is unclear. Trimming left V 0 bases short and J 13 bases short, with 8 bases between. CDR1 is SGHTS and CDR2 is YDEGEE in the germline V gene. CDR3 length: 12 amino acids. Written as DNA, the CDR3 is TGTGCCAGCAGCTTGGACCCCGCGCCCCTCCACTTT. Its translation: CASSLDPAPLHF.

This clone was seen just once. This chain joins TRBV30 and TRBJ1-4; D is possibly TRBD1 (6 bases). Per the germline V gene, CDR1 is GTSNPN and CDR2 is SVGIG (reference sequence). The CDR3 is made up of 11 amino acids. V lost 3 bases and J 14 bases, leaving 13 bases between the germline ends. CDR3 region: CAWRTTGRLFF. The CDR3 coding sequence is TGTGCCTGGAGGACTACAGGGCGCCTGTTTTTT.

CDR3 DNA: TGTGCCAGCAGCTTAGGGCGGACTAGCGTCGGGGAGACCCAGTACTTC. This translates into CASSLGRTSVGETQYF. The V call is TRBV7-2, the J call TRBJ2-5, with 9 positions matching TRBD2. From germline, CDR1 is SGHTA and CDR2 FQGNSA. V lost 1 base to trimming and J lost 5 bases; unmatched junction nucleotides: 8. CDR3 length: 16 amino acids.

This rearrangement joins TRBV7-9 to TRBJ2-4; TRBD2 agrees at 9 bases. CDR3 length: 15 amino acids. Germline assignment: CDR1 SEHNR and CDR2 FQNEAQ (reference sequence). The trim removed 1 base at V and 8 bases at J, leaving 6 bases unmatched. The CDR3 loop reads CASSLVLGLADIQYF. CDR3 in DNA: TGTGCCAGCAGCTTAGTCCTGGGACTAGCTGACATTCAGTACTTC.

This clone appeared a single time. The chain combines TRBV2 with TRBJ1-1, with TRBD1 matching 8 bases. The CDR3 is 14 amino acids. V shed 7 bases and J 1 base; nucleotides not matched to a gene: 5. Germline V gene data show CDR1 as SNHLY and CDR2 as FYNNEI. The CDR3 protein is CASNYRGWNTEAFF. The CDR3 bases are TGTGCCAGCAATTACAGGGGGTGGAACACTGAAGCTTTCTTT.

The V and J genes are TRBV30 and TRBJ2-7; D possibly corresponds to TRBD2 (6 bases). V was trimmed by 5 bases and J by 5 bases, leaving 13 bases between them. CDR1 is GTSNPN and CDR2 is SVGIG in the germline V gene (reference sequence). This CDR3 comprises 12 residues. CDR3 DNA: TGTGCCTGGGGGGGGTCCCTGGACGAGCAGTACTTC. Protein: CAWGGSLDEQYF.

V gene TRBV4-1 combines with J gene TRBJ2-7; 10 bases map to TRBD2. Germline loops: CDR1 MGHRA, CDR2 YSYEKL. With V trimmed by 4 bases and J by 5 bases, 8 bases remained unmatched. CDR3 length equals 15 residues. Here the CDR3 DNA reads TGCGCCAGCAGCCGCTTAGGGACTAGCGAGCACGAGCAGTACTTC. It yields the protein CASSRLGTSEHEQYF.

The chain links TRBV5-4 to TRBJ2-7; possible D gene TRBD1, 8 bases. The V gene's germline CDR1 is SGHNT and CDR2 YYREEE (reference sequence). This CDR3 spans 15 amino acids. V was shortened by 4 bases and J by 2 bases, with 16 bases between the two germline ends. As DNA, the CDR3 is TGTGCCAGCAGCCAGCGGGACAGGCAAGCCTACGAGCAGTACTTC. Its protein product is CASSQRDRQAYEQYF.

The DNA for the CDR3 is TGTGCCAGCAGCTTAGACAGATCCGGAAACACCATATATTTT. Translation: CASSLDRSGNTIYF. The gene calls are TRBV7-2 and TRBJ1-3, with D hard to call. CDR1 is SGHTA, CDR2 FQGNSA, per germline. V was pared by 1 base and J by 4 bases, with 8 bases between. The CDR3 spans 14 residues.

V and J are TRBV4-3 and TRBJ1-2; tentative D call: TRBD1 (5 bases). The CDR3 runs 15 residues. The V gene's germline CDR1 is LGHNA and CDR2 YSLEER. V lost 0 bases to trimming and J lost 3 bases, with 11 bases between them. The CDR3: CASSQDRGVDYGYTF. In nucleotides, the CDR3 is TGCGCCAGCAGCCAAGATCGGGGGGTGGACTATGGCTACACCTTC.

This chain joins TRBV10-3 and TRBJ2-3, with D maybe TRBD2 (6 bases). From germline, CDR1 is ENHRY and CDR2 SYGVKD. V dropped 11 bases and J dropped 0 bases, with 15 bases sitting between them. The CDR3 covers 14 residues. For the CDR3, the DNA is TGTGCCTCCCAGGGTAGCGGAAGCACAGATACGCAGTATTTT. Translated: CASQGSGSTDTQYF.

This clone was recorded a few times. This chain connects TRBV12-5 to TRBJ2-7; D is perhaps TRBD2 (5 bases). Per the germline V gene, CDR1 is LGHNT and CDR2 is FRNRAP. V was shortened by 0 bases and J by 1 base, with 13 bases between the two germline ends. This CDR3 is built from 16 residues. CDR3 protein: CASGLVAGSGSYEQYF. The CDR3 DNA sequence: TGTGCTAGTGGTTTGGTTGCGGGTTCGGGTTCCTACGAGCAGTACTTC. The variable domain in full, with the rest retrieved from reference TRBV12-5 and TRBJ2-7, is DARVTQTPRHKVTEMGQEVTMRCQPILGHNTVFWYRQTMMQGLELLAYFRNRAPLDDSGMPKDRFSAEMPDATLATLKIQPSEPRDSAVYFCASGLVAGSGSYEQYFGPGTRLTVT.

This clone turned up a few times. This chain links TRBV19 with TRBJ2-1, with a tentative D call TRBD1 (6 bases). CDR1 and CDR2 (germline): LNHDA, SQIVND (reference sequence). Trimming took off 0 bases at V and 13 bases at J, with 16 bases between the two ends. The CDR3 spans 14 residues. The CDR3 bases are TGTGCCAGTAGTATAGATCCCCCCGGGACAACTCAGTTCTTC. Translation: CASSIDPPGTTQFF.

This clone was detected only once. The V gene is TRBV15, the J gene TRBJ2-5, with 7 bases identical to TRBD2. The trim removed 3 bases at V and 2 bases at J, leaving 15 bases unmatched. CDR3 length equals 18 residues. Germline-derived CDR1 and CDR2 are LNHNV and YYDKDF (reference sequence). CDR3 region: CATSSLLRGLSQQETQYF. The CDR3, as DNA: TGTGCCACCAGCAGCCTCCTGAGGGGACTATCCCAACAAGAGACCCAGTACTTC.

The chain carries TRBV2 and TRBJ1-5; the D is unclear. CDR3 length: 13 residues. V shed 4 bases and J shed 3 bases, with 7 bases lying between them. Germline values: CDR1 SNHLY, CDR2 FYNNEI. The CDR3 nucleotides are TGTGCCAGCAGTGCCCGTTTCAATCAGCCCCAGCATTTT. Protein product: CASSARFNQPQHF.

The chain has TRBV29-1 and TRBJ1-1; perhaps TRBD1 as D (6 bases). Germline CDR1 SQVTM, CDR2 ANQGSEA. The ends were cut back, 6 bases at V and 3 bases at J, with 23 bases in the middle. CDR3 length equals 16 residues. The CDR3 DNA reads as TGCAGCGTCAAAACCGCGGGCGGGGGGGCCGACACTGAAGCTTTCTTT. It specifies CSVKTAGGGADTEAFF.

The rearrangement links TRBV7-9 to TRBJ1-3; D is possibly TRBD1 (6 bases). V lost 1 base and J lost 8, with 21 bases in between. CDR1 and CDR2 from the germline V gene are SEHNR and FQNEAQ (reference sequence). This CDR3 has 17 residues. CDR3: CASSLGLGQTLPDTIYF. CDR3 DNA: TGTGCCAGCAGCTTAGGCCTTGGACAGACTCTACCGGACACCATATATTTT.

This clone was seen just once. The CDR3 region has the DNA TGTGCCAGCAGTTACCCCGGGGGGAAAGAGACCCAGTACTTC. Its protein is CASSYPGGKETQYF. The chain employs TRBV6-5 and TRBJ2-5, with 7 bases matching TRBD2. The V segment lost 2 bases and the J segment 3 bases; nucleotides outside the gene matches: 3. The V gene's germline CDR1 is MNHEY and CDR2 SVGAGI. This CDR3 spans 14 amino acids.

V usage is TRBV7-9 and J usage is TRBJ2-1, with TRBD2 matching over 14 bases. CDR3 size: 17 residues. V lost 5 bases, J lost 3 bases, and 6 bases stayed unmatched. CDR1 is SEHNR, CDR2 FQNEAQ, per germline (reference sequence). CDR3 amino acids: CASSARLAGGSYNEQFF. The CDR3 DNA reads as TGTGCCAGCAGCGCCCGACTAGCGGGAGGGAGCTACAATGAGCAGTTCTTC.

The gene calls are TRBV6-1 and TRBJ2-3; 7 bases align to TRBD2. CDR1 MNHNS and CDR2 SASEGT come from the germline V gene. With V trimmed by 4 bases and J by 8 bases, 9 bases remained unmatched. The CDR3 length is 14 residues. The CDR3 reads CASSAGEGFGTQYF. The CDR3 bases are TGTGCCAGCAGTGCCGGGGAGGGTTTTGGTACGCAGTATTTT.

This clone showed up just a few times. This chain joins TRBV5-1 and TRBJ2-3; 7 nucleotides line up with TRBD1. Germline V gives CDR1 SGHRS, CDR2 YFSETQ. The CDR3 spans 17 residues. The ends lost 3 bases at V and 3 bases at J; junction bases unmatched: 13. The CDR3 is CASSWGGRQGRTDTQYF. CDR3 nucleotide sequence: TGCGCCAGCAGCTGGGGCGGACGACAGGGTAGAACAGATACGCAGTATTTT.